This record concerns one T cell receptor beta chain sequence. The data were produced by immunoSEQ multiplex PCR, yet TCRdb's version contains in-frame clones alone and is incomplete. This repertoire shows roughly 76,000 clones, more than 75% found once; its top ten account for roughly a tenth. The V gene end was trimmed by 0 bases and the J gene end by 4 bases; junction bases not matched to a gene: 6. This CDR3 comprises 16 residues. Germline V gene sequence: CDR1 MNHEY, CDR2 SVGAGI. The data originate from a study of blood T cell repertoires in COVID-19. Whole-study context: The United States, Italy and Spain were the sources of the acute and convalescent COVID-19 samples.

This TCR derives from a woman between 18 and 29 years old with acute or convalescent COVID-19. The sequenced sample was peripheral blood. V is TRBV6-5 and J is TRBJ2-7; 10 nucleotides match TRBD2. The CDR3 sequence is CASSYSRASGSYEQYF. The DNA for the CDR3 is TGTGCCAGCAGTTACTCGCGGGCTAGCGGGAGTTACGAGCAGTACTTC.